Here is one T cell receptor (beta chain) with its context. The sample comes from a study of cytomegalovirus exposure and HLA in healthy donors. Vbeta (60) and Jbeta (13) primers were used in the PCR. This table comes from immunoSEQ multiplex PCR, and its TCRdb copy is limited to in-frame clones, with some not included. The repertoire has approximately 100,000 clones, about 76% of them found once; the top ten carry around 10%. The CDR3 length is 14 residues. V was shortened by 6 bases and J by 6 bases, with 17 bases between the two germline ends. Germline lookup yields CDR1 SEHNR and CDR2 FQNEAQ (reference sequence).

The V gene is TRBV7-9, the J gene TRBJ1-2, with D perhaps matching TRBD1 (6 bases). The sequence was collected from a woman in her 40s in good health and CMV-seropositive. Sequencing input: PBMCs. The CDR3 DNA reads TGTGCCAGCAGTCAAAACGACAGGACCCATGGCTACACCTTC. Translating it yields CASSQNDRTHGYTF.